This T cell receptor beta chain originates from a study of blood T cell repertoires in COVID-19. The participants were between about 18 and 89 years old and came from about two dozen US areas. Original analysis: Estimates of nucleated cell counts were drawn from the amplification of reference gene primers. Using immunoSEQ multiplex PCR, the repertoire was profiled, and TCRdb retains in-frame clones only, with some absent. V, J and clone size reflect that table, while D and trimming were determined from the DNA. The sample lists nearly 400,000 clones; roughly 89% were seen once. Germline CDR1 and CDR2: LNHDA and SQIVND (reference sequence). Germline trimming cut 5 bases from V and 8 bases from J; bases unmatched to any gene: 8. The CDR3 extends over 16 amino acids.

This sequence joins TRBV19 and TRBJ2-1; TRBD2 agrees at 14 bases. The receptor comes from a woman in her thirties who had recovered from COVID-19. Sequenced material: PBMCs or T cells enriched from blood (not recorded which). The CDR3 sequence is CASSGQTSGRAHEQFF. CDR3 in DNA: TGTGCCAGTAGTGGACAGACTAGCGGGAGGGCCCATGAGCAGTTCTTC.